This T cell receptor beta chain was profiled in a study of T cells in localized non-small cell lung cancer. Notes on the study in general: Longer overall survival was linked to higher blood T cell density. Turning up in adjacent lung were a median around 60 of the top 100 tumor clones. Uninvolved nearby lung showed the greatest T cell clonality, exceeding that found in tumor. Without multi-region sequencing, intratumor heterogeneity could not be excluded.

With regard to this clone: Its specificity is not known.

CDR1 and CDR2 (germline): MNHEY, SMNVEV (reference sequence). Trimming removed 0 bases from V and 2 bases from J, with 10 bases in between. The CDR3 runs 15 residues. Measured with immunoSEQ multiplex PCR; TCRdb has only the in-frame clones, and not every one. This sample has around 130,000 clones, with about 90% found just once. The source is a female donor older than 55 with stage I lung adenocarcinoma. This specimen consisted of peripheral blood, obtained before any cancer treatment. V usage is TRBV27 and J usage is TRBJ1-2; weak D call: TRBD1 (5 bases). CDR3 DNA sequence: TGTGCCAGCAGTTTATCCCTGCCAGGGAACTATGGCTACACCTTC. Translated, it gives CASSLSLPGNYGYTF.